The next 2 T cell receptor beta chains were all read from a single sample in a study of cytomegalovirus exposure and HLA in healthy donors (dated by TCRdb to 2017 to 2019). Libraries were constructed by the immunoSEQ multiplex PCR assay. A mixture of 60 forward primers for TCR Vbeta segments and 13 reverse primers for TCR Jbeta segments was used in the multiplex PCR. This is the immuneACCESS table as TCRdb keeps it, with only in-frame sequences that have V and J called. A part of the clones is gone; compared with another copy, unresolved V genes explain less than half, and the rest is unexplained. Here the sample has 95,000 to 150,000 clones; roughly 14% occur a single time. 1.5% to 2% of the sample goes to the ten largest clones. Material for sequencing was PBMCs. The source is a woman aged 18-29 years in good health and CMV-seronegative.

The chain couples TRBV4-1 to TRBJ2-1, with 8 bases that match TRBD1. V trimming: 1 base; J trimming: 2 bases; junction bases outside the gene matches: 7. CDR3 length: 17 residues. CDR1 MGHRA and CDR2 YSYEKL come from the germline V gene. The CDR3 DNA reads TGCGCCAGCAGCCAAGTGACCGGGACAGGACCCTACAATGAGCAGTTCTTC. Amino acid sequence: CASSQVTGTGPYNEQFF.

The chain joins TRBV7-6 to TRBJ2-1; 7 bases fit TRBD2. V was pared by 4 bases and J by 1 base, with 4 bases of the junction left unmatched. Germline-derived CDR1 and CDR2 are SGHVS and FNYEAQ. The CDR3 is 15 amino acids. The CDR3 bases are TGTGCCAGCAGCTCCCCAGCGGGGTCCTACAATGAGCAGTTCTTC. Amino acids: CASSSPAGSYNEQFF.